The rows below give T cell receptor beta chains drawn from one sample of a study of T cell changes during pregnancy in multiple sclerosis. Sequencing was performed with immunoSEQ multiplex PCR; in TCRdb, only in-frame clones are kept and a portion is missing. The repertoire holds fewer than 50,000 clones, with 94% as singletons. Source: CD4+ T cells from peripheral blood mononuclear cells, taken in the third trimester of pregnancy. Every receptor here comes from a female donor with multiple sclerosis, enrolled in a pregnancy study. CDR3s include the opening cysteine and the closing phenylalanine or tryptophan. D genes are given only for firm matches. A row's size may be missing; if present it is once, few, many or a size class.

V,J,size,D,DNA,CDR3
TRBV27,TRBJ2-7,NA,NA,TGTGCCAGCAGTTCCAGAACAGGACGGGTAGCTTACGAGCAGTACTTC,CASSSRTGRVAYEQYF
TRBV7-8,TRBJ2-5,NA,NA,TGTGCCAGCAGCTCCTACCAAGAGACCCAGTACTTC,CASSSYQETQYF
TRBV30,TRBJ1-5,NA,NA,TGTGCCTGGAGTTTTGGGAGGGGCTTGGATAGCAATCAGCCCCAGCATTTT,CAWSFGRGLDSNQPQHF
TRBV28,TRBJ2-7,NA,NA,TGTGCCAGCAGGGGATACAGGGATCTGGACGAGCAGTACTTC,CASRGYRDLDEQYF
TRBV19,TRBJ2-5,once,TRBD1,TGTGCCAGTGCGGGACAGGGCCTCGAGACCCAGTACTTC,CASAGQGLETQYF
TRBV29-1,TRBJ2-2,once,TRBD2,TGCAGCGTTGAAGATTCGCGACTAGCGGGGGGGCGAACCGGGGAGCTGTTTTTT,CSVEDSRLAGGRTGELFF
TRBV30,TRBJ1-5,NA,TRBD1,TGTGCCTGGGAGAGGGGGACAGGGAAAGTTCAGCCCCAGCATTTT,CAWERGTGKVQPQHF
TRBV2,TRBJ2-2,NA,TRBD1,TGTGCCAGCAGCTCGACAGGGGGGGACGGGGAGCTGTTTTTT,CASSSTGGDGELFF
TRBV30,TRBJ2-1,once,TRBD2,TGTGCCTGGGTAGGAGCGGGGGGGCCTCAGCATGAGCAGTTCTTC,CAWVGAGGPQHEQFF
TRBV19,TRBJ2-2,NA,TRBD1,TGTGCCAGTAGTCCCAGGACAGGGGGCGTCACCGGGGAGCTGTTTTTT,CASSPRTGGVTGELFF
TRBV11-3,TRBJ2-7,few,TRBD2,TGTGCCAGCACGAAGAGCGGGGGGCACGAGCAGTACTTC,CASTKSGGHEQYF
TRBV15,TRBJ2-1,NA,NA,TGTGCCACCAGAACGACTCCCTCGGGAGAGCAGTTCTTC,CATRTTPSGEQFF
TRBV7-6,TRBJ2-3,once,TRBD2,TGTGCCAGCAGCCTCATTAGCGGGGCTCTCACAGATACGCAGTATTTT,CASSLISGALTDTQYF
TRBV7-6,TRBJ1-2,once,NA,TGTGCCAGCAGCCCACAGACGGGAGGCTATGGCTACACCTTC,CASSPQTGGYGYTF
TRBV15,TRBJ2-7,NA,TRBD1,TGTGCCACCTCGGTCCGGGACAGGAAAACCGAGCAGTACTTC,CATSVRDRKTEQYF
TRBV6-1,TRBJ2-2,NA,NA,TGTGCCAGCAGTGTCCGCCGCGCCGGGGAGCTGTTTTTT,CASSVRRAGELFF
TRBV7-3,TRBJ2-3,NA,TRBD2,TGTGCCAGCAGTGCGCGGGGGGGATACACAGATACGCAGTATTTT,CASSARGGYTDTQYF
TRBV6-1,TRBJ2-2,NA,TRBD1,TGTGCCAGCATACCGGGACAGGGACACACCGGGGAGCTGTTTTTT,CASIPGQGHTGELFF
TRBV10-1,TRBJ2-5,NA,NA,TGCGCCAGTTCCCGAAAGGGAGGGGGAGAGACCCAGTACTTC,CASSRKGGGETQYF
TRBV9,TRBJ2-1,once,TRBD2,TGTGCCAGCAGCGTAGAGGGACTAGCGGGGGGCTACAATGAGCAGTTCTTC,CASSVEGLAGGYNEQFF
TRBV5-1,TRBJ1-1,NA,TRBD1,TGCGCCAGCAGCCCAGGGGACAGGGCGGGGACTGAAGCTTTCTTT,CASSPGDRAGTEAFF
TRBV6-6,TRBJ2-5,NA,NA,TGTGCCAGCATTTCTCGGCGGGGACTCCAAGAGACCCAGTACTTC,CASISRRGLQETQYF